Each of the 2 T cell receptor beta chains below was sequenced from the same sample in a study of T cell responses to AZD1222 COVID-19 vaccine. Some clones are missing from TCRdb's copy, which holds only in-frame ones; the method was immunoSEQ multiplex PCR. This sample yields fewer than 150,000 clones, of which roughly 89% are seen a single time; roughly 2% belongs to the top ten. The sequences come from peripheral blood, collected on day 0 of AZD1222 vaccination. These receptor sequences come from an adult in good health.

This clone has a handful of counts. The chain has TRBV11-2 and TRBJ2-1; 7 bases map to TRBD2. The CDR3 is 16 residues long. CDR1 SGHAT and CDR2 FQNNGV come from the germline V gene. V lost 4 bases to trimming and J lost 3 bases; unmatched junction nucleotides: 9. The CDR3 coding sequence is TGTGCCAGCAGCTCCCGGGTAGCGGGCTTCTACAATGAGCAGTTCTTC. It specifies CASSSRVAGFYNEQFF.

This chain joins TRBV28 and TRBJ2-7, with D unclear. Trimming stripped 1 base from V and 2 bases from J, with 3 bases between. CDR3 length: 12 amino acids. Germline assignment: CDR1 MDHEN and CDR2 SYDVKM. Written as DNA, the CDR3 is TGTGCCAGCAGTTTATCGGCCTACGAGCAGTACTTC. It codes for CASSLSAYEQYF.